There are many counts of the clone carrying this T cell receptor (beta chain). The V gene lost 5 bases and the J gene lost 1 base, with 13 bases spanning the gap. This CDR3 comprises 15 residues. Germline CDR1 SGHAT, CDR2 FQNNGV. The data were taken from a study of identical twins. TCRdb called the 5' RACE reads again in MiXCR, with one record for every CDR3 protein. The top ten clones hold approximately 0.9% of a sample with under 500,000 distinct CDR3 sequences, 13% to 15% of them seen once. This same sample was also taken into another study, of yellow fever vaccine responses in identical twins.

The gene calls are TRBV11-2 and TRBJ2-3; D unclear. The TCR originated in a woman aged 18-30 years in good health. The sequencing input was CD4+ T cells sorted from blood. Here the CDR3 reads CASSPEVTRTDTQYF. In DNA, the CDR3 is TGTGCCAGCAGCCCAGAGGTGACCCGCACAGATACGCAGTATTTT.